One TCR beta chain is described in this entry. Its antigen is currently unknown. These data come from a study of PD-1 blockade in classical Hodgkin lymphoma. The study, taken as a whole, reports: Baseline diversity resembling that of newly diagnosed patients was seen in complete responders. TCR diversity in CD4+, not CD8+, cells rose significantly by C4D1.

TCRdb's copy holds only in-frame clones and misses some; the assay was immunoSEQ multiplex PCR. This sample yields tens of thousands of clones, of which about 90% are seen a single time; approximately 9.1% belongs to the top ten. V was clipped by 3 bases and J by 0 bases, with 6 bases between them. Germline values: CDR1 MDHEN, CDR2 SYDVKM. This CDR3 has 14 residues. Every single patient, without exception, relapsed after autologous stem cell transplantation, and brentuximab vedotin exposure varied. The study recorded best responses of complete response, partial response or progressive disease. The sample consisted of peripheral blood mononuclear cells (PBMCs), taken at baseline. The gene calls are TRBV28 and TRBJ1-5; no firm D call. The sequence was collected from a human donor with classical Hodgkin lymphoma. The chain's CDR3 is CASSFEYSNQPQHF. The CDR3 nucleotides are TGTGCCAGCAGTTTCGAATATAGCAATCAGCCCCAGCATTTT. Supplemented by reference TRBV28 and TRBJ1-5, the full variable domain reads DVKVTQSSRYLVKRTGEKVFLECVQDMDHENMFWYRQDPGLGLRLIYFSYDVKMKEKGDIPEGYSVSREKKERFSLILESASTNQTSMYLCASSFEYSNQPQHFGDGTRLSIL.